Included here is one TCR beta chain sequence, with context. The source of the sample is a study of long-term antiretroviral therapy in people with HIV. Germline lookup yields CDR1 KGHSH and CDR2 LQKENI. V was clipped by 2 bases and J by 8 bases; unmatched bases: 2. This CDR3 contains 12 residues. The run of the v3.0 immunoSEQ assay was at survey level. TCRdb keeps only in-frame clones here, not all; method: immunoSEQ multiplex PCR. The data show roughly 21,000 clones, roughly 87% seen once. Sequencing used unsorted PBMCs, obtained 0.2 years before starting antiretroviral therapy. This receptor was identified in a man in his late teens or twenties with HIV. The rearrangement links TRBV18 to TRBJ1-1; 7 bases map to TRBD1. CDR3 protein: CASSPGTVEAFF. The CDR3 DNA follows: TGTGCCAGCTCACCAGGGACAGTCGAAGCTTTCTTT.